Sequencing of this T cell receptor (beta chain) was carried out in a study of shared clonotypes between healthy human individuals. TCRdb keeps only in-frame clones here, not all; method: immunoSEQ multiplex PCR. The data contain approximately 2,200,000 clones, approximately 94% of them seen just once; the ten biggest clones take up around 1.7%. CD45RO negativity and positive selection for CCR7 defined naive CD8 cells, a population that excluded terminally differentiated effector memory CD45RA+ cells. CDR1 MDHEN and CDR2 SYDVKM come from the germline V gene. Trimming cost V 4 bases and J 1 base; bases outside gene matches: 11. The length of the CDR3 is 17 residues.

The clonotype was recovered from a man aged 18 to 30 in good health. Some clones in this sample may be carry-over from other donors' samples. The V gene is TRBV28, the J gene TRBJ1-1; 8 bases are shared with TRBD1. The material sequenced was naive CD8+ T cells from PBMCs. The CDR3 reads CASSSRGLGIKNTEAFF. The CDR3, as DNA: TGTGCCAGCAGTTCCAGGGGGCTAGGCATTAAGAACACTGAAGCTTTCTTT.